Listed below are T cell receptor beta chains from one sample, sequenced in a study of T cell responses to AZD1222 COVID-19 vaccine. TCRdb's copy holds only in-frame clones and misses some; the assay was immunoSEQ multiplex PCR. The sample shows around 200,000 clones, about 92% of them seen only once. This sample comprised peripheral blood, obtained on day 0 of AZD1222 vaccination. These receptors were taken from an adult in good health. Each CDR3 is given with its conserved first and last residue. The D gene is left open where the match is weak. Clone size, where shown, is once, few, many, or a class for clones that have expanded.

cdr3_nt: TGTGCCAGTAGACAGACAGGGGATCCTGAAGCTTTCTTT
cdr3_aa: CASRQTGDPEAFF
clone_size: NA
d_call: TRBD1
v_call: TRBV19
j_call: TRBJ1-1

cdr3_nt: TGTGCCAGCAGTGCTACAGGGGTCCACGAGCAGTACTTC
cdr3_aa: CASSATGVHEQYF
clone_size: NA
d_call: TRBD1
v_call: TRBV28
j_call: TRBJ2-7

cdr3_nt: TGTGCCAGCCGGCAGGGGGTCTATGGCTACACCTTC
cdr3_aa: CASRQGVYGYTF
clone_size: NA
d_call: TRBD1
v_call: TRBV2
j_call: TRBJ1-2

cdr3_nt: TGCGCCAGCAGCTTGAGGCCGCCGAACACTGAAGCTTTCTTT
cdr3_aa: CASSLRPPNTEAFF
clone_size: NA
d_call: NA
v_call: TRBV5-1
j_call: TRBJ1-1

cdr3_nt: TGTGCCAGCAGCGACGCGACAGGGGGAGTGGAAAAACTGTTTTTT
cdr3_aa: CASSDATGGVEKLFF
clone_size: NA
d_call: TRBD1
v_call: TRBV11-2
j_call: TRBJ1-4

cdr3_nt: TGTGCCACGGAAACGAAACAGGGGTCCTATGGCTACACCTTC
cdr3_aa: CATETKQGSYGYTF
clone_size: NA
d_call: TRBD1
v_call: TRBV19
j_call: TRBJ1-2

cdr3_nt: TGTGCCATCAGTGATGGAGCAGGGCTTAATTCACCCCTCCACTTT
cdr3_aa: CAISDGAGLNSPLHF
clone_size: NA
d_call: NA
v_call: TRBV10-3
j_call: TRBJ1-6

cdr3_nt: TGTGCCAGCTCACCCCTCGACAGGGTGGGCTCACCCCTCCACTTT
cdr3_aa: CASSPLDRVGSPLHF
clone_size: NA
d_call: TRBD1
v_call: TRBV18
j_call: TRBJ1-6

cdr3_nt: TGTGCCAGCACCCGGACAGGGAGAGCCTACGAGCAGTACTTC
cdr3_aa: CASTRTGRAYEQYF
clone_size: NA
d_call: TRBD1
v_call: TRBV7-8
j_call: TRBJ2-7

cdr3_nt: TGCAGCGTTGATAGGACAGGGGTTAGAGGCTACACCTTC
cdr3_aa: CSVDRTGVRGYTF
clone_size: NA
d_call: TRBD1
v_call: TRBV29-1
j_call: TRBJ1-2

cdr3_nt: TGTGCCAGTAGTAGGACAGACGGGTACGAGCAGTACTTC
cdr3_aa: CASSRTDGYEQYF
clone_size: NA
d_call: NA
v_call: TRBV19
j_call: TRBJ2-7

cdr3_nt: TGTGCCAGCAGTTACTCTAGAAACCTCTATGGCTACACCTTC
cdr3_aa: CASSYSRNLYGYTF
clone_size: NA
d_call: NA
v_call: TRBV6-5
j_call: TRBJ1-2

cdr3_nt: TGTGCCATCAGTGACAGGGGGCGCGGAAACTATGGCTACACCTTC
cdr3_aa: CAISDRGRGNYGYTF
clone_size: NA
d_call: TRBD1
v_call: TRBV10-3
j_call: TRBJ1-2

cdr3_nt: TGTGCCACAAGGACAGGGGCGGACGGAGAGACCCAGTACTTC
cdr3_aa: CATRTGADGETQYF
clone_size: NA
d_call: TRBD1
v_call: TRBV3-1/TRBV3-2
j_call: TRBJ2-5

cdr3_nt: TGTGCCAGCAGTGAACGGTCAGGTATCTACAATGAGCAGTTCTTC
cdr3_aa: CASSERSGIYNEQFF
clone_size: NA
d_call: NA
v_call: TRBV6-1
j_call: TRBJ2-1

cdr3_nt: TGCGCCAGCAGACTTGTAATGGAGGGGGTCGACTATGGCTACACCTTC
cdr3_aa: CASRLVMEGVDYGYTF
clone_size: NA
d_call: NA
v_call: TRBV4-1
j_call: TRBJ1-2

cdr3_nt: TGTGCCAGTAGTAAGAAAATCGGCTACACCTTC
cdr3_aa: CASSKKIGYTF
clone_size: NA
d_call: NA
v_call: TRBV19
j_call: TRBJ1-2

cdr3_nt: TGTGCCAGCAGCCGACGACAGGGAAACTCTGGGGCCAACGTCCTGACTTTC
cdr3_aa: CASSRRQGNSGANVLTF
clone_size: NA
d_call: TRBD1
v_call: TRBV6-6
j_call: TRBJ2-6

cdr3_nt: TGTGCCAGCAGTTCTCTCAGGGGATATGGCTACACCTTC
cdr3_aa: CASSSLRGYGYTF
clone_size: NA
d_call: NA
v_call: TRBV12-3/TRBV12-4
j_call: TRBJ1-2

cdr3_nt: TGTGCCAGCAGCCCAGGGCCGGACACTGAAGCTTTCTTT
cdr3_aa: CASSPGPDTEAFF
clone_size: NA
d_call: NA
v_call: TRBV7-9
j_call: TRBJ1-1

cdr3_nt: TGTGCCAGCTCACCACCGATCGGACAGGGGGCCTACGAGCAGTACTTC
cdr3_aa: CASSPPIGQGAYEQYF
clone_size: NA
d_call: TRBD1
v_call: TRBV18
j_call: TRBJ2-7

cdr3_nt: TGTGCCAGCAGTTCCTGGGGCACCCGGGTTAACTATGGCTACACCTTC
cdr3_aa: CASSSWGTRVNYGYTF
clone_size: NA
d_call: NA
v_call: TRBV6-2/TRBV6-3
j_call: TRBJ1-2

cdr3_nt: TGCAGCGTTGAAGGGACAGTCCTAGCCAAAAACATTCAGTACTTC
cdr3_aa: CSVEGTVLAKNIQYF
clone_size: NA
d_call: NA
v_call: TRBV29-1
j_call: TRBJ2-4

cdr3_nt: TGTGCCTGGAGTTTTGGTAGCTACCAAGAGACCCAGTACTTC
cdr3_aa: CAWSFGSYQETQYF
clone_size: NA
d_call: NA
v_call: TRBV30
j_call: TRBJ2-5

cdr3_nt: TGTGCCTGGAGTGTGTCAGCGAACACTGAAGCTTTCTTT
cdr3_aa: CAWSVSANTEAFF
clone_size: NA
d_call: NA
v_call: TRBV30
j_call: TRBJ1-1

cdr3_nt: TGTGCCAGCAAAAGGCTTGAAGACTTTTGGGCCTACGAGCAGTACTTC
cdr3_aa: CASKRLEDFWAYEQYF
clone_size: few
d_call: NA
v_call: TRBV27
j_call: TRBJ2-7

cdr3_nt: TGTGCCAGCAGCCGACGCCGCGGGGACAGAACTTCCCAGTTCTTC
cdr3_aa: CASSRRRGDRTSQFF
clone_size: NA
d_call: NA
v_call: TRBV11-1
j_call: TRBJ2-1

cdr3_nt: TGTGCCAGCATGTGGGAGGTGAACACTGAAGCTTTCTTT
cdr3_aa: CASMWEVNTEAFF
clone_size: few
d_call: NA
v_call: TRBV2
j_call: TRBJ1-1

cdr3_nt: TGTGCCAGCATCATCTCTGGGGGGTCCGGCTACACCTTC
cdr3_aa: CASIISGGSGYTF
clone_size: NA
d_call: NA
v_call: TRBV6-5
j_call: TRBJ1-2

cdr3_nt: TGTGCCATCAGTGAGGGTACCGTGGGGCGGGACGGATACGAGCAGTACTTC
cdr3_aa: CAISEGTVGRDGYEQYF
clone_size: NA
d_call: NA
v_call: TRBV10-3
j_call: TRBJ2-7

cdr3_nt: TGTGCCAGCAGCCATCTTGGGGACAGAGATAACTATGGCTACACCTTC
cdr3_aa: CASSHLGDRDNYGYTF
clone_size: NA
d_call: TRBD1
v_call: TRBV3-1/TRBV3-2
j_call: TRBJ1-2

cdr3_nt: TGTGCCAGCAGCCAAGATCCACTAGGCATCGGTGAAAAACTGTTTTTT
cdr3_aa: CASSQDPLGIGEKLFF
clone_size: NA
d_call: NA
v_call: TRBV3-1/TRBV3-2
j_call: TRBJ1-4

cdr3_nt: TGTGCCAGTAGTATTGTGGAGGGATCATACACCGGGGAGCTGTTTTTT
cdr3_aa: CASSIVEGSYTGELFF
clone_size: NA
d_call: NA
v_call: TRBV19
j_call: TRBJ2-2

cdr3_nt: TGTGCCAGCAGCTCCGGACAGGGGACATCTGGGGCCAACGTCCTGACTTTC
cdr3_aa: CASSSGQGTSGANVLTF
clone_size: once
d_call: TRBD1
v_call: TRBV11-3
j_call: TRBJ2-6

cdr3_nt: TGTGCCAGCTCACTAGAGGCAGGGGGCAACTATGGCTACACCTTC
cdr3_aa: CASSLEAGGNYGYTF
clone_size: NA
d_call: TRBD1
v_call: TRBV18
j_call: TRBJ1-2

cdr3_nt: TGTGCTACCTCCGGGGGCCCAGATGAGCAGTACTTC
cdr3_aa: CATSGGPDEQYF
clone_size: NA
d_call: NA
v_call: TRBV6-5
j_call: TRBJ2-7

cdr3_nt: TGTGCCAGCAGCCTACAAGGACTAGCGGGAGAAACGTGCGAGCAGTACTTC
cdr3_aa: CASSLQGLAGETCEQYF
clone_size: NA
d_call: TRBD2
v_call: TRBV3-1/TRBV3-2
j_call: TRBJ2-7

cdr3_nt: TGTGCCAGCAGTCTAGCGGTCAATCCCTACAATGAGCAGTTCTTC
cdr3_aa: CASSLAVNPYNEQFF
clone_size: NA
d_call: TRBD2
v_call: TRBV6-6
j_call: TRBJ2-1

cdr3_nt: TGTGCCAGCAGCAGAGACAGAATCTACGAGCAGTACTTC
cdr3_aa: CASSRDRIYEQYF
clone_size: NA
d_call: NA
v_call: TRBV5-4
j_call: TRBJ2-7

cdr3_nt: TGCGCCAGCAGCGGGACCCCAGGAACCGGGGATACGCAGTATTTT
cdr3_aa: CASSGTPGTGDTQYF
clone_size: NA
d_call: NA
v_call: TRBV5-1
j_call: TRBJ2-3

cdr3_nt: TGTGCCAGCAGCCAAGAGGAGCTGCTCACCTCCAACGGAAACACCATATATTTT
cdr3_aa: CASSQEELLTSNGNTIYF
clone_size: NA
d_call: NA
v_call: TRBV4-2
j_call: TRBJ1-3

cdr3_nt: TGTGCCAGCAGTTCCGGGCCTCTCGGAGGGGGCTACACCTTC
cdr3_aa: CASSSGPLGGGYTF
clone_size: NA
d_call: NA
v_call: TRBV28
j_call: TRBJ1-2

cdr3_nt: TGTGCCAGCTCAACCGGACAGAACTATGGCTACACCTTC
cdr3_aa: CASSTGQNYGYTF
clone_size: NA
d_call: NA
v_call: TRBV6-5
j_call: TRBJ1-2

cdr3_nt: TGCGCCAGCAGCTTGTTGTATGGGGACAGGGGAGAAGAAGCTTTCTTT
cdr3_aa: CASSLLYGDRGEEAFF
clone_size: NA
d_call: TRBD1
v_call: TRBV5-1
j_call: TRBJ1-1

cdr3_nt: TGTGCCAGCAGCCATGGGCAGAGACCAACCGGAAACACCATATATTTT
cdr3_aa: CASSHGQRPTGNTIYF
clone_size: NA
d_call: NA
v_call: TRBV3-1/TRBV3-2
j_call: TRBJ1-3

cdr3_nt: TGTGCCAGCAGTTGGGGATACGAGCAGTACTTC
cdr3_aa: CASSWGYEQYF
clone_size: NA
d_call: NA
v_call: TRBV28
j_call: TRBJ2-7

cdr3_nt: TGTGCCAGCAGCCAAGCCGGCTCTTATGGCTACACCTTC
cdr3_aa: CASSQAGSYGYTF
clone_size: NA
d_call: NA
v_call: TRBV3-1/TRBV3-2
j_call: TRBJ1-2

cdr3_nt: TGTGCCACCTCGGACGGCTACGAGCAGTACTTC
cdr3_aa: CATSDGYEQYF
clone_size: NA
d_call: NA
v_call: TRBV24-1
j_call: TRBJ2-7

cdr3_nt: TGCGCCAGCTACATGGACAGGGGCGGGCAAGAGACCCAGTACTTC
cdr3_aa: CASYMDRGGQETQYF
clone_size: NA
d_call: TRBD1
v_call: TRBV5-1
j_call: TRBJ2-5

cdr3_nt: TGCGCCAGCAGCCAAGATCCTGGACGGAACTTGGAGCAGTACTTC
cdr3_aa: CASSQDPGRNLEQYF
clone_size: few
d_call: NA
v_call: TRBV4-1
j_call: TRBJ2-7

cdr3_nt: TGCGCCAGCAGAAGGGTTGGCGGGGAGCTGTTTTTT
cdr3_aa: CASRRVGGELFF
clone_size: NA
d_call: NA
v_call: TRBV5-1
j_call: TRBJ2-2

cdr3_nt: TGTGCCAGCAGCTCTAACTCCTACGAGCAGTACTTC
cdr3_aa: CASSSNSYEQYF
clone_size: NA
d_call: NA
v_call: TRBV11-2
j_call: TRBJ2-7

cdr3_nt: TGTGCCAGCAGCAGCTCCTCGGGACCCACGATCCTTTACGAGCAGTACTTC
cdr3_aa: CASSSSSGPTILYEQYF
clone_size: NA
d_call: NA
v_call: TRBV5-6
j_call: TRBJ2-7

cdr3_nt: TGTGCCAGCAGCGTTTATCAGGGGCTTCGTGGCTACACCTTC
cdr3_aa: CASSVYQGLRGYTF
clone_size: NA
d_call: NA
v_call: TRBV9
j_call: TRBJ1-2

cdr3_nt: TGTGCCAGCAGCTTAGTATCGGCGGGCAATGAAAAACTGTTTTTT
cdr3_aa: CASSLVSAGNEKLFF
clone_size: NA
d_call: NA
v_call: TRBV13
j_call: TRBJ1-4

cdr3_nt: TGTGCCAGCAGTCCTTCGAATGCGAACACCGGGGAGCTGTTTTTT
cdr3_aa: CASSPSNANTGELFF
clone_size: NA
d_call: NA
v_call: TRBV5-5
j_call: TRBJ2-2

cdr3_nt: TGTGCCAGCAGTTACTCGACGCTATGGGTCGGGGCTGAAGCTTTCTTT
cdr3_aa: CASSYSTLWVGAEAFF
clone_size: NA
d_call: NA
v_call: TRBV6-5
j_call: TRBJ1-1

cdr3_nt: TGTGCCAGCATCCCCGTTGCCGGTAGCAATCAGCCCCAGCATTTT
cdr3_aa: CASIPVAGSNQPQHF
clone_size: NA
d_call: NA
v_call: TRBV6-5
j_call: TRBJ1-5

cdr3_nt: TGCAGCGTTGTGTATGGAGGAGCAGGGGACACTGAAGCTTTCTTT
cdr3_aa: CSVVYGGAGDTEAFF
clone_size: NA
d_call: NA
v_call: TRBV29-1
j_call: TRBJ1-1